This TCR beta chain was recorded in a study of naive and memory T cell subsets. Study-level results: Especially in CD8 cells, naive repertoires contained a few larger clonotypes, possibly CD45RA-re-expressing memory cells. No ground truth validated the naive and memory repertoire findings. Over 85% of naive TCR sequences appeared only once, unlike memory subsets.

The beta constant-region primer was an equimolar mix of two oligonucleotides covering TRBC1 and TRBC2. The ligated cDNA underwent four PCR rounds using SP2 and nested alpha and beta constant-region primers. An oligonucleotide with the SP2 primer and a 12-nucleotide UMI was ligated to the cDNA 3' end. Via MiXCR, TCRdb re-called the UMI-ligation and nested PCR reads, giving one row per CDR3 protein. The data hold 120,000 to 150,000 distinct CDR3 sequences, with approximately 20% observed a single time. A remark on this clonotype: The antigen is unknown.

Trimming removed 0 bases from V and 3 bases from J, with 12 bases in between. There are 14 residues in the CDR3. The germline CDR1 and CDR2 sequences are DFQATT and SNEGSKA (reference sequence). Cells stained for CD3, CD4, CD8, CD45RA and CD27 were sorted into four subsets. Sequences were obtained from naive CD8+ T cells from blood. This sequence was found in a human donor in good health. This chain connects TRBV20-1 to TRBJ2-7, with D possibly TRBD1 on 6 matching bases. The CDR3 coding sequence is TGCAGTGCTAGAGATAGCCGGGACAACTACGAGCAGTACTTC. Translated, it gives CSARDSRDNYEQYF.